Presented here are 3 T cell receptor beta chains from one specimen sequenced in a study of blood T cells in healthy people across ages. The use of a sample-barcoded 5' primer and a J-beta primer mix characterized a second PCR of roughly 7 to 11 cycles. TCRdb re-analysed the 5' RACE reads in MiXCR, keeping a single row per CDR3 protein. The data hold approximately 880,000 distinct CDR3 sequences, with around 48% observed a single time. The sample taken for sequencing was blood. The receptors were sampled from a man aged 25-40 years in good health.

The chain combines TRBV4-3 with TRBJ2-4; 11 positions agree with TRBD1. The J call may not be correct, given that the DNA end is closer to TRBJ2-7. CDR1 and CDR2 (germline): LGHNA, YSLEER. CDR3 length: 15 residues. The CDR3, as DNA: TGCGCCAGCAGCCAAGATAGGGACAGGGGGATCGAGCAGTACTTC. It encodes CASSQDRDRGIEQYF.

The CDR3 sequence: CASSQIVVETQYF. The CDR3 DNA is TGTGCCAGCAGCCAGATAGTGGTTGAGACCCAGTACTTC. The chain joins TRBV5-6 to TRBJ2-7; unclear D gene. Judging by the DNA end, TRBJ2-5 fits better; the J call may be wrong. The CDR3 has 13 amino acids. Germline V CDR1 and CDR2: SGHDT, YYEEEE.

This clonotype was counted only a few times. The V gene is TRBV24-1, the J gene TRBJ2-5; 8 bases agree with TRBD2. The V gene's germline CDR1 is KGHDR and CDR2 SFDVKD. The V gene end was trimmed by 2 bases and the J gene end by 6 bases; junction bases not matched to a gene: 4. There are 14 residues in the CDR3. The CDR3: CATSDSGGDKTQYF. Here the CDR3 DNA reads TGTGCCACCAGTGATTCGGGGGGGGACAAGACCCAGTACTTC.